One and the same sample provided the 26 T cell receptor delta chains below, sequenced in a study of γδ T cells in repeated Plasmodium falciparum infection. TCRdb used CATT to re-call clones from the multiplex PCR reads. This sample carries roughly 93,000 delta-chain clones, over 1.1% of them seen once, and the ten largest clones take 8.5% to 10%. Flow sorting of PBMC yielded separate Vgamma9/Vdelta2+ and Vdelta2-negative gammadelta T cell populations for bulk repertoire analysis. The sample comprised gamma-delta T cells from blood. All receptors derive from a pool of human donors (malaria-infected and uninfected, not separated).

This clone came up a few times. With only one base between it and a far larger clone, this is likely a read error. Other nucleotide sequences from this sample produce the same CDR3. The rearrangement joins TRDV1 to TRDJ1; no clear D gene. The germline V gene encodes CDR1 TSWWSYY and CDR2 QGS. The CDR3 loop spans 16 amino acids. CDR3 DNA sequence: TGTGCTCTTGGAGAACGGGGCTTCTCGGGGACCGATAAACTCATCTTT. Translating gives CALGERGFSGTDKLIF.

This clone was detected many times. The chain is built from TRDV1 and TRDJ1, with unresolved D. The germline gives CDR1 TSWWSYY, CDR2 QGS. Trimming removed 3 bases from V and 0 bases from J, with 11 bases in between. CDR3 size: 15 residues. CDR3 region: CALGDRRTYTDKLIF. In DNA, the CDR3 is TGTGCTCTTGGGGATCGAAGGACGTACACCGATAAACTCATCTTT.

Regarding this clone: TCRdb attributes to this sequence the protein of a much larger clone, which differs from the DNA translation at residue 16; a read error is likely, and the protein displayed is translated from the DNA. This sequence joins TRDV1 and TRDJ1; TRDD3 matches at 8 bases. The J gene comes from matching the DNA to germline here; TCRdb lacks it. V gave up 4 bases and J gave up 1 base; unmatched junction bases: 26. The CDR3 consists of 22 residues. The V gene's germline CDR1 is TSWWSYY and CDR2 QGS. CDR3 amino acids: CALGAGSQLIFTGGRRTDKLIF. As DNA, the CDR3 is TGTGCTCTTGGGGCCGGTTCCCAGCTAATCTTTACTGGGGGTAGACGCACCGATAAACTCATCTTT.

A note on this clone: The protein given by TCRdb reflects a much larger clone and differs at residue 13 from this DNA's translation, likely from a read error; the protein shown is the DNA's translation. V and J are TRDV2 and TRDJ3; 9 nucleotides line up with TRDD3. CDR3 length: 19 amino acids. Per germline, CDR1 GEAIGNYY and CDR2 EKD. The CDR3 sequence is CACDTLVGDSPWYTRQMFF. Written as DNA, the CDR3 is TGTGCCTGTGACACCCTAGTGGGGGATAGTCCCTGGTACACCCGACAGATGTTTTTC.

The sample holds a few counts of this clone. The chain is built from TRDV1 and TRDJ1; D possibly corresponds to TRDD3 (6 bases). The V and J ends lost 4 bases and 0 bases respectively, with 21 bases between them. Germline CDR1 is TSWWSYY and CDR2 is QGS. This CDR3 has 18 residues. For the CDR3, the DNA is TGTGCTCTTGGGGCTGGACTCGGGGGGCTGGGGTACACCGATAAACTCATCTTT. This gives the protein CALGAGLGGLGYTDKLIF.

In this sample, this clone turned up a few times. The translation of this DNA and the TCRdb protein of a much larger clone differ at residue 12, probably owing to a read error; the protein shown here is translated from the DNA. The CDR3 here is CACDILGETAQPFF. The CDR3, as DNA: TGTGCCTGTGATATACTGGGGGAGACAGCACAACCCTTCTTT. No J gene was assigned, while the V gene was called as TRDV2; the table gives TRDD3 as D, unverified against the DNA. The CDR3 spans 14 residues. Germline V gene lookup returns CDR1 GEAIGNYY and CDR2 EKD.

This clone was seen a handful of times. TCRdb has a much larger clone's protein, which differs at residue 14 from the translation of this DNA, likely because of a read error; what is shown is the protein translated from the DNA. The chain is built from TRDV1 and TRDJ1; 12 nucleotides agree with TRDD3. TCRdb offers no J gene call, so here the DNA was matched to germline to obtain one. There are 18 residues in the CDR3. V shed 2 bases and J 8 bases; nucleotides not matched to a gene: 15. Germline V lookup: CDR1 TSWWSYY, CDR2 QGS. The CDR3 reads CALGEGVPLGDTTGKLIF. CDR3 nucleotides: TGTGCTCTTGGGGAAGGGGTCCCACTGGGGGATACAACTGGAAAACTCATCTTT.

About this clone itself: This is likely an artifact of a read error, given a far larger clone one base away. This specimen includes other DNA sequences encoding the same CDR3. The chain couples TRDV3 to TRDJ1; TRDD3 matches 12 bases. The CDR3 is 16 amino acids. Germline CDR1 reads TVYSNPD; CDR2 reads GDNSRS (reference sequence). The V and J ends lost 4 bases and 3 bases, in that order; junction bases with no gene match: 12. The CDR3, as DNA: TGTGCCTCGGGGCCATACTGGGGGATACAGCCCGATAAACTCATCTTT. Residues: CASGPYWGIQPDKLIF.

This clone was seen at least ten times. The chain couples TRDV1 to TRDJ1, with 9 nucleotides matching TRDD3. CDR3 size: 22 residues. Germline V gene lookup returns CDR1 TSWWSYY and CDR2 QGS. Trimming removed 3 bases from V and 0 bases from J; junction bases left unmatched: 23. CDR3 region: CALGDRTALRWGIGAYTDKLIF. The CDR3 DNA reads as TGTGCTCTTGGGGATCGGACAGCCCTACGTTGGGGGATAGGGGCGTACACCGATAAACTCATCTTT.

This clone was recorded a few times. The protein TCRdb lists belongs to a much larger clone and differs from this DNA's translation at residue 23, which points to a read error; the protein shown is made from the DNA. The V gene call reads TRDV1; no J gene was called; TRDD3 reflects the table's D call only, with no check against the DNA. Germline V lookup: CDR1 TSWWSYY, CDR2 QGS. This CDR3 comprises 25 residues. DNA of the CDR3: TGTGCTCTTGGGGAACCTAGGACCTACCAGAACTGGGGGATGCCTCGGTGGACATACACCGATAAACCCATCTTT. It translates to CALGEPRTYQNWGMPRWTYTDKPIF.

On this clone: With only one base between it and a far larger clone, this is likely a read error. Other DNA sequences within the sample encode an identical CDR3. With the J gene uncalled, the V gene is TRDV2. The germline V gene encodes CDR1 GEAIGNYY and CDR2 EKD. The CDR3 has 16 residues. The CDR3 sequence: CACESGGSALTAQLFF. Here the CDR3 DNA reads TGTGCCTGTGAGTCGGGGGGCTCAGCTTTGACAGCACAGCTCTTCTTT.

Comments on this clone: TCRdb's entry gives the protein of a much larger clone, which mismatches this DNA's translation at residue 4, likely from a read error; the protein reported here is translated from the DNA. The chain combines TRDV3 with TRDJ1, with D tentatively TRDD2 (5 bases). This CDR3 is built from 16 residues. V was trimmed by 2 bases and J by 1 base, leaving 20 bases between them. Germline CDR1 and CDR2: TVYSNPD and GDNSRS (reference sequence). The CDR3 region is CAFRTFVPLPTDKLIF. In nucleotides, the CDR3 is TGTGCCTTTCGTACCTTCGTACCCCTCCCCACCGATAAACTCATCTTT.

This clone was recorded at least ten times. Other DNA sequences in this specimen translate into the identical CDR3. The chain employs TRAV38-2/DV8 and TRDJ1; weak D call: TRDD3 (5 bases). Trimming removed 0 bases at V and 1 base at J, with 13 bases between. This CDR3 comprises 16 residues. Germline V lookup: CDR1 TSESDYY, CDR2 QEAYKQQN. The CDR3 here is CAYRSGQPGPTDKLIF. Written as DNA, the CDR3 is TGTGCTTATAGGAGCGGACAACCTGGGCCCACCGATAAACTCATCTTT.

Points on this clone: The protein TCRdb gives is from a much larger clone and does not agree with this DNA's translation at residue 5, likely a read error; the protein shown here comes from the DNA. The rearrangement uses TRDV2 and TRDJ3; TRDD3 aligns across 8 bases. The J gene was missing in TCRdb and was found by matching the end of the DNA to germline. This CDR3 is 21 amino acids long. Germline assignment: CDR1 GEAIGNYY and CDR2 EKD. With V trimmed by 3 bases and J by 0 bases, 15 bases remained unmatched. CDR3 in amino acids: CACDAPDWGFGSSWDTRQMFF. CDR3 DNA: TGTGCCTGTGACGCCCCGGACTGGGGGTTCGGAAGCTCCTGGGACACCCGACAGATGTTTTTC.

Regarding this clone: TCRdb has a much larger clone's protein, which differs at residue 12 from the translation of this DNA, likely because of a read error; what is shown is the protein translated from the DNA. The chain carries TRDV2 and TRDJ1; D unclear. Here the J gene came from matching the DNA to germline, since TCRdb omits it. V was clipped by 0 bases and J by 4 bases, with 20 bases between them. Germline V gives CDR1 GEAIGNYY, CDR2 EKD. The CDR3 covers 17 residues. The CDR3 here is CACDTVASDPYIDKLIF. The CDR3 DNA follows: TGTGCCTGTGACACCGTCGCCAGTGACCCGTACATCGATAAACTCATCTTT.

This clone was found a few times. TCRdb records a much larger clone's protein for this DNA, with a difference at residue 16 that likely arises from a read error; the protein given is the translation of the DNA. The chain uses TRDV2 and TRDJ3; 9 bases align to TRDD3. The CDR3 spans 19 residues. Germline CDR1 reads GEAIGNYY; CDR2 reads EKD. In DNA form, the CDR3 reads TGTGCCTGTGACACCGCGGACTGGGGGAGCTCCTGGGACACCCGACGGATGTTTTTC. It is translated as CACDTADWGSSWDTRRMFF.

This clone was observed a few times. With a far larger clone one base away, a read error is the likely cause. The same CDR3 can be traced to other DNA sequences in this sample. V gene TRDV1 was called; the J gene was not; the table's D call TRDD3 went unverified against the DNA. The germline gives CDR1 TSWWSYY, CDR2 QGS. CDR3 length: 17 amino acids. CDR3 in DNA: TGTGCTCTTGGGGAACTCAGGCCCGGCGGGGGCCACTTTAAACTCATTTTT. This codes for CALGELRPGGGHFKLIF.

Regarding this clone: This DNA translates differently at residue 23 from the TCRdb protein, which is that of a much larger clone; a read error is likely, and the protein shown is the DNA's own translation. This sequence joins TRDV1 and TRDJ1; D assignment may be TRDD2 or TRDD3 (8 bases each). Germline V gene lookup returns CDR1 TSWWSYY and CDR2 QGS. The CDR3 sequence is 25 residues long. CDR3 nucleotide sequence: TGTGCTCTTGGGGAATCAAATAGCTTCCTACGGCTTCTAGTACTGGGGGCTAGGAATGGGGATAAACCCATCTTT. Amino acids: CALGESNSFLRLLVLGARNGDKPIF.

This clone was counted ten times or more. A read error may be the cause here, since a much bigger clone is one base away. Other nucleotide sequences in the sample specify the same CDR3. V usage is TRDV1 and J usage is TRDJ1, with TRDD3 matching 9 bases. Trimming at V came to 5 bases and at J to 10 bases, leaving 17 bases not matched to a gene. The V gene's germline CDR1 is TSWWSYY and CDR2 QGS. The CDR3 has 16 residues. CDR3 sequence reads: CALGTYGLGEMSGLIF. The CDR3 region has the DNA TGTGCTCTTGGGACCTATGGACTGGGGGAAATGTCCGGACTCATCTTT.

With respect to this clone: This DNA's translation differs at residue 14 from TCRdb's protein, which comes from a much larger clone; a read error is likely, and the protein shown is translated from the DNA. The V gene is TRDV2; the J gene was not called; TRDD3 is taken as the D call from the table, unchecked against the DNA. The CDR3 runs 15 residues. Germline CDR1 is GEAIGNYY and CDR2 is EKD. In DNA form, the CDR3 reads TGTGCCTGTGACAGCGTGGGGGATAGGACCGATAAACTCACCTTT. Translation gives CACDSVGDRTDKLTF.

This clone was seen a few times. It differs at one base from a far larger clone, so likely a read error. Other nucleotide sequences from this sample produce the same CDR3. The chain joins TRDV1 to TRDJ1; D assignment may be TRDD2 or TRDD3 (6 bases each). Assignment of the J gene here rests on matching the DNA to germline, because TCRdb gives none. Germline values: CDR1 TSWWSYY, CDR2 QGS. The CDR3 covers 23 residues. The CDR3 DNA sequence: TGTGCCCTTGGGTCCTGTGCTCCTACTCCTTGGGATTGGGGGCCACCCTACACCGATAAACTCATCTTT. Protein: CALGSCAPTPWDWGPPYTDKLIF.

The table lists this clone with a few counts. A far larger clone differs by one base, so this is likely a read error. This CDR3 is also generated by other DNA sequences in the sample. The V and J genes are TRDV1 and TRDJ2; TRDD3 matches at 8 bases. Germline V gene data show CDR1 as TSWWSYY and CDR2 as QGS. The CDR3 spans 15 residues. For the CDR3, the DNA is TGTGCTCTTGGGGAACTGAAACTGGGGGTAGCACAACTCTTCTTC. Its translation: CALGELKLGVAQLFF.

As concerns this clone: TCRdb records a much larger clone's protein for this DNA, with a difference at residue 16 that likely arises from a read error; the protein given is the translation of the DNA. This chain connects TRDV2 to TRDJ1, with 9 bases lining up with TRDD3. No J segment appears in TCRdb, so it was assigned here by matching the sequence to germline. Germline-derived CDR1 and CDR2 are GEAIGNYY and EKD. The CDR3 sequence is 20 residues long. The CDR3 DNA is TGTGCCTGTGACAGACTGCTGGGGGATTCGCTAGACCGACACACCTATAAACTCATCTTT. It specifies CACDRLLGDSLDRHTYKLIF.

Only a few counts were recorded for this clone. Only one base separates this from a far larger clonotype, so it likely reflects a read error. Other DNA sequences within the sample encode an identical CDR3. CDR3: CALGGEGYSCTDKLIF. CDR3 coding DNA: TGTGCTCTTGGGGGGGAGGGATACTCCTGCACCGATAAACTCATCTTT. The rearrangement uses TRDV1 and TRDJ1; 7 nucleotides align to TRDD3. This CDR3 contains 16 residues. With 4 bases clipped from V and 1 base from J, the junction kept 9 bases outside the gene matches. Germline V CDR1 and CDR2: TSWWSYY, QGS.

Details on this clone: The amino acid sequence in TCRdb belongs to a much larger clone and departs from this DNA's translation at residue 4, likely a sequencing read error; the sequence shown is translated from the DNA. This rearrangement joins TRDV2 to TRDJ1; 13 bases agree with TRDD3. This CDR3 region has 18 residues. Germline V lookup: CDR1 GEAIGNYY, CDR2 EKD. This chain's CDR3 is CACGTLGELGDTGRTLIF. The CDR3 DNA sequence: TGTGCCTGTGGCACCCTCGGGGAACTGGGGGATACGGGTCGGACGCTCATCTTT.

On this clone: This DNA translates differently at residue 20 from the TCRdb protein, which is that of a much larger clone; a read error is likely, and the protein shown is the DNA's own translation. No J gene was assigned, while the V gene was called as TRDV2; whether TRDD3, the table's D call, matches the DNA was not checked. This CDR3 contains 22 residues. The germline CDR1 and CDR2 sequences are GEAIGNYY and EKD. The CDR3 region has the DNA TGTGCCTGTGACAAACTGGGGGATAAGAAGTCAGCTGGCTCCTGGGACACCCGACAGACGTTTTTC. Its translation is CACDKLGDKKSAGSWDTRQTFF.